The clone carrying this T cell receptor (beta chain) appeared a few times. Its antigen is not identified. A junction boundary mismatches the germline segment, possibly from a read error. The germline gives CDR1 MNHNS, CDR2 SASEGT. The CDR3 is 13 residues long. This sample stems from a study of metastatic and nonmetastatic thyroid tumors. Study in general: Repertoire comparison spanned blood and tumor or nodule tissue of malignant and benign thyroid patients. Study-wide results and caveats: Patients with malignant thyroid tumors reportedly had significantly higher TCR beta diversity than those with benign nodules, in blood and tumor.

Patients had received no treatment of any kind before thyroid surgery. In the study's own analysis: CDR3 differences across clinicopathological groups were used to build a distant-metastasis classifier for papillary thyroid cancer. TCRdb re-called clones via MiXCR from the PCR reads. These V and J calls derive from TCRdb rather than the authors' analysis. This sample has around 34,000 clones, with about a fifth found just once. The sequencing input was tumor tissue. The J gene is TRBJ2-6, the V gene TRBV6-1, with D perhaps matching TRBD1 (5 bases). This receptor was taken from a male donor with papillary thyroid cancer or a benign thyroid nodule (not recorded which). Some clones in this sample may be carry-over from other donors' samples. CDR3 sequence reads: CAGKGYGSNVLTF. DNA of the CDR3: TGTGCCGGCAAGGGGTATGGGTCCAACGTCCTGACTTTC.